These T cell receptor beta chains were read from a single sample in a study of graft-versus-host responses after intestinal transplantation. TCRdb's copy holds only in-frame clones and misses some; the assay was immunoSEQ multiplex PCR. The data hold about 20,000 clones, with more than 40% observed a single time. Sequencing was performed on alloreactive CD4+ T cells from a mixed lymphocyte reaction culture, taken before intestinal transplant. All receptors derive from a human patient who received an intestinal transplant. CDR3s include the opening cysteine and the closing phenylalanine or tryptophan.

J	V	CDR3
TRBJ1-2	TRBV7-3	CASSPQPTGGGYTF
TRBJ1-4	TRBV4-1	CASSRDRGNEKLFF
TRBJ1-2	TRBV13	CASSPDGGTGKLAASGYTF
TRBJ1-2	TRBV6-6	CASSWGGLPYGYTF
TRBJ2-3	TRBV5-1	CASRDFGTDTQYF
TRBJ2-1	TRBV6-6	CASSYSLATGRNEQFF
-	TRBV27	CASSLMPTSTTPYEQYF
TRBJ2-2	TRBV19	CASSVRAGELFF
TRBJ2-4	TRBV2	CATNRDKVRNIQYF
TRBJ2-5	TRBV7-7	CASSLPGGETQYF
TRBJ2-7	TRBV7-9	CASSLVRLAGVSYEQYF
TRBJ1-5	TRBV27	CASSPTVLSQPQHF
TRBJ1-2	TRBV6-5	CASSYSMEGTAGRYTF
TRBJ1-3	TRBV15	CATSTGGGNTIYF
TRBJ1-5	TRBV7-9	CASSLGWGGGQPQHF
TRBJ2-7	TRBV18	CASSPLSGGPSYEQYF
TRBJ1-5	TRBV2	CASSGGVNQPQHF
TRBJ2-5	TRBV18	CASSPLPPLAGGPGETQYF
TRBJ1-2	TRBV18	CASSPFTENYGYTF
TRBJ1-1	TRBV18	CASSHGVRTEAFF
TRBJ2-7	TRBV4-2	CASSQVILAGAQYEQYF
TRBJ2-7	TRBV5-5	CASRLNRGPSYEQYF
TRBJ2-1	TRBV7-2	CASSQRSAGGPHNEQFF
TRBJ1-4	TRBV7-9	CASSPGQGGEKLFF
TRBJ2-1	TRBV9	CASSVGVQKFSSYNEQFF
TRBJ2-1	TRBV9	CASSNRSPGGRSNEQFF
TRBJ1-3	TRBV5-1	CASSSDSSGNTIYF
TRBJ2-7	TRBV6-1	CASSPSGRGQNEQYF
TRBJ2-7	TRBV5-3	CARSPGQSLYYEQYF
TRBJ2-7	TRBV7-8	CASSLVGLAGYEQYF
TRBJ1-2	TRBV5-4	CASSTGQGYGYTF
TRBJ1-5	TRBV5-1	CASSSSQGQPQHF
TRBJ2-2	TRBV7-8	CASSPTDTSTGELFF
TRBJ1-6	TRBV6-1	CASSERRQGANSPLHF
TRBJ1-3	TRBV10-3	CAISESRQGQNTIYF
TRBJ1-5	TRBV19	CATRDRGGFGNQPQHF
TRBJ2-3	TRBV13	CASRTSGGTDTQYF
TRBJ2-3	TRBV4-1	CASSQGTVVTQYF
TRBJ1-4	TRBV2	CASSQRTGLSEKLFF
TRBJ1-5	TRBV11-2	CASSLGRYNQPQHF
TRBJ2-5	TRBV5-1	CASSSDGKETQYF
TRBJ1-4	TRBV6-6	CASSTGSATNEKLFF
TRBJ2-2	TRBV10-3	CATKGTGETGELFF
TRBJ2-5	TRBV20-1	CSASGLGTQYF
TRBJ2-7	TRBV6-1	CASRPRLAGPYEQYF
TRBJ2-2	TRBV19	CASSPIWAGAGELFF
TRBJ1-4	TRBV30	CAWPGQGMENEKLFF
TRBJ2-7	TRBV28	CASSLSAGGPYEQYF
TRBJ2-1	TRBV5-4	CASSREGDRGFNEQFF
TRBJ2-2	TRBV27	CASASGPRDTGELFF
TRBJ2-3	TRBV11-2	CASSQRLAGDTQYF
TRBJ1-2	TRBV4-1	CASSQEGHYGYTF
TRBJ1-5	TRBV18	CASSPSHISNQPQHF
TRBJ1-3	TRBV18	CASSPLTGGNTIYF
TRBJ1-2	TRBV13	CASSLGRGPGYTF
TRBJ1-1	TRBV15	CATSREVPGTEAFF
TRBJ2-7	TRBV5-1	CASSLQGSYEQYF
TRBJ2-5	TRBV2	CASSATGGRGETQYF
TRBJ2-7	TRBV2	CASSADRVVYEQYF
TRBJ2-7	TRBV7-6	CASSLGQGFYYEQYF